The clone carrying this T cell receptor (beta chain) has a handful of counts. The sample belongs to a study of CD4+ T cells in melanoma. CDR3 length: 15 residues. Sequenced by immunoSEQ multiplex PCR; TCRdb stores in-frame clones only, minus some. The table has some 14,000 clones, 65% to 80% seen once; the top ten hold around 17%. The chain links TRBV21-1 to TRBJ2-5; the table's D call of TRBD2 was not tested on the DNA. TRBV21-1 is a pseudogene. Sequencing was performed on cells from a culture (not recorded whether cultured in vitro). The sequence came from a human donor with melanoma. The CDR3 DNA follows: TGTGCCAGCAGCCCCTCTGGTGAGGGCACGGAGACCCAGTACTTC. Amino acids: CASSPSGEGTETQYF.